Sequencing of this T cell receptor beta chain was carried out in a study of CD4 T cells in relation to SARS-CoV-2 and coronaviruses. Notes on the study in general: Compared with monoreactive clones, crossreactive clones showed significantly weaker SARS-CoV-2 expansion.

This CDR3 region has 15 residues. With regard to this clone: Its antigen is still unknown.

The unexposed donors gave CD4+ T cells in about 2011-2018, prior to COVID-19. CD4+ T cells were isolated from the cells after 10 days of culture. Cells permitting, SARS-CoV-2 S/N and four cold-coronavirus spikes were tested on unexposed-donor CD4+ T cells. Generated by immunoSEQ multiplex PCR, the TCRdb table keeps only in-frame clones and is missing some. Of more than 15,000 clones in the sample, about four fifths were seen once. The TCR was taken from a human donor in good health. This chain links TRBV21-1 with TRBJ2-3. TRBV21-1 is a recognized pseudogene. Specimen: CD4+ T cells from PBMCs, cultured in vitro. CDR3 residues: CASTQGRTSADTQYF. CDR3 bases: TGTGCCAGCACCCAAGGGCGGACCTCAGCAGATACGCAGTATTTT.